The source of this T cell receptor (beta chain) is a study of CD8+ T cells in alopecia areata. RNA was extracted and reverse transcribed into cDNA as the sequencing template. Method: immunoSEQ multiplex PCR; TCRdb's copy keeps in-frame clones and lacks some. The repertoire holds about 200,000 clones, with more than 55% as singletons. Study-level results: More clonal than normal scalp was lesional scalp, particularly alopecia totalis/universalis.

Both CD4+ and CD8+ T cells were separated by sorting PBMCs. The CDR3 spans 18 residues. Germline loops: CDR1 MNHNS, CDR2 SASEGT. Trimming removed 2 bases from V and 2 bases from J, with 18 bases in between. A remark on this clone: Its antigen is undetermined.

What was sequenced was CD8+ T cells sorted from blood. The chain has TRBV6-1 and TRBJ2-2; D is undetermined. The sequence came from a human donor in good health. The CDR3 loop is CASSEMNVLGLNTGELFF. The CDR3 nucleotides read TGTGCCAGCAGTGAAATGAATGTTTTGGGTCTTAACACCGGGGAGCTGTTTTTT.